Listed below are T cell receptor beta chains from one sample, sequenced in a study of human T cells and chemical hapten exposure. TCRdb used MiXCR to reprocess the RACE reads, holding one entry per CDR3 protein. The sample has about 49,000 distinct CDR3 sequences; about 9% are singletons. The sequenced sample was whole blood, obtained in connection with sensitization to the hapten diphenylcyclopropenone (DPC). These receptors were obtained from a woman aged 50 to 65 with alopecia areata. Some clones in this sample may be carry-over from other donors' samples. CDR3s include the opening cysteine and the closing phenylalanine or tryptophan. D genes are given only for firm matches. Not all rows give a size; the values are once, few, many and, for expanded clones, a class.

d_call: TRBD1; j_call: TRBJ1-5; v_call: TRBV5-5; clone_size: many; cdr3_nt: TGTGCCAGCAGCGCGGGACAGCGCAATCAGCCCCAGCATTTT; cdr3_aa: CASSAGQRNQPQHF
d_call: NA; j_call: TRBJ1-2; v_call: TRBV18; clone_size: many; cdr3_nt: TGTGCCAGCTCACCGGCTTCAGGGAGGAGTAGTTATGGCTACACCTTC; cdr3_aa: CASSPASGRSSYGYTF
d_call: NA; j_call: TRBJ1-1; v_call: TRBV14; clone_size: many; cdr3_nt: TGTGCCAGCAGCTTATCACAGGGACGAGCTTTCTTT; cdr3_aa: CASSLSQGRAFF
d_call: TRBD1; j_call: TRBJ2-1; v_call: TRBV10-3; clone_size: many; cdr3_nt: TGTGCCATCAGTTTCACTTCCGGGACAGGGACCGATGAGCAGTTCTTC; cdr3_aa: CAISFTSGTGTDEQFF
d_call: TRBD1; j_call: TRBJ2-5; v_call: TRBV5-1; clone_size: many; cdr3_nt: TGCGCCAGCAGCTCGGAAGGACAGGGGCAGACCCAGTACTTC; cdr3_aa: CASSSEGQGQTQYF
d_call: TRBD1; j_call: TRBJ1-2; v_call: TRBV7-2; clone_size: few; cdr3_nt: TGTGCCAGCAGCTTAGGGCAGGGGGAGTACTATGGCTACACCTTC; cdr3_aa: CASSLGQGEYYGYTF
d_call: TRBD2; j_call: TRBJ2-7; v_call: TRBV7-9; clone_size: many; cdr3_nt: TGTGCCAGCAGCCCGCCATTCATCTGGCGCAGGACTAGCGACTACGAGCAGTACTTC; cdr3_aa: CASSPPFIWRRTSDYEQYF
d_call: NA; j_call: TRBJ2-7; v_call: TRBV6-5; clone_size: few; cdr3_nt: TGTGCCAGCAGGCGGTCCCTGGGAGCCCACGAGCAGTACTTC; cdr3_aa: CASRRSLGAHEQYF
d_call: NA; j_call: TRBJ2-3; v_call: TRBV6-5; clone_size: many; cdr3_nt: TGTGCCAGCAGTTACAGAACTAGCACAGATACGCAGTATTTT; cdr3_aa: CASSYRTSTDTQYF
d_call: NA; j_call: TRBJ1-3; v_call: TRBV28; clone_size: NA; cdr3_nt: TGTGCCAGCAGTAACCCCTCCGAGGCGGACTCTGGAAACACCATATATTTT; cdr3_aa: CASSNPSEADSGNTIYF
d_call: NA; j_call: TRBJ1-5; v_call: TRBV25-1; clone_size: NA; cdr3_nt: TGTGCCAGCAGTGGTATCAGGAGCAATCAGCCCCAGCATTTT; cdr3_aa: CASSGIRSNQPQHF
d_call: NA; j_call: TRBJ2-3; v_call: TRBV20-1; clone_size: many; cdr3_nt: TGCAGTGCTAGGGAGGGTGCAATAGTGTCGCAGTATTTT; cdr3_aa: CSAREGAIVSQYF
d_call: TRBD2; j_call: TRBJ2-1; v_call: TRBV6-2/TRBV6-3; clone_size: many; cdr3_nt: TGTGCCAGCAGTCTTAGCGGGAGCTACAATGAGCAGTTCTTC; cdr3_aa: CASSLSGSYNEQFF
d_call: TRBD2; j_call: TRBJ2-1; v_call: TRBV20-1; clone_size: NA; cdr3_nt: TGCAGTGCATTAGCGGGAGGGCCAAATGAGCAGTTCTTC; cdr3_aa: CSALAGGPNEQFF
d_call: NA; j_call: TRBJ1-1; v_call: TRBV30; clone_size: NA; cdr3_nt: TGTGCCTGGGCTAAGTATGCGGGGCAGATGAACACTGAAGCTTTCTTT; cdr3_aa: CAWAKYAGQMNTEAFF
d_call: NA; j_call: TRBJ2-3; v_call: TRBV20-1; clone_size: NA; cdr3_nt: TGCAGTGCTAGAGGGCGGGCGACTATGGCGACAGATACGCAGTATTTT; cdr3_aa: CSARGRATMATDTQYF
d_call: NA; j_call: TRBJ2-1; v_call: TRBV9; clone_size: many; cdr3_nt: TGTGCCAGCAGCGTAGAGAGGGTAACCTACAATGAGCAGTTCTTC; cdr3_aa: CASSVERVTYNEQFF
d_call: NA; j_call: TRBJ2-5; v_call: TRBV2; clone_size: many; cdr3_nt: TGTGCCAGCAGTCCCGGCCGGGGGGCTAGCGGTAACCAAGAGACCCAGTACTTC; cdr3_aa: CASSPGRGASGNQETQYF
d_call: NA; j_call: TRBJ1-4; v_call: TRBV7-9; clone_size: many; cdr3_nt: TGTGCCAGCAGGGCCGGGACGTCGGAAAAACTGTTTTTT; cdr3_aa: CASRAGTSEKLFF
d_call: NA; j_call: TRBJ1-5; v_call: TRBV6-6; clone_size: NA; cdr3_nt: TGTGCCAGCAAAACTACAGGGTCAGGCAATCAGCCCCAGCATTTT; cdr3_aa: CASKTTGSGNQPQHF
d_call: NA; j_call: TRBJ1-5; v_call: TRBV20-1; clone_size: medium-sized; cdr3_nt: TGCAGTGCTATCAGGGGTAGCAATCAGCCCCAGCATTTT; cdr3_aa: CSAIRGSNQPQHF
d_call: NA; j_call: TRBJ1-3; v_call: TRBV7-6; clone_size: many; cdr3_nt: TGTGCCAGCAGCTTACGCGAGAATCGAGGAAACACCATATATTTT; cdr3_aa: CASSLRENRGNTIYF